This T cell receptor beta chain was recovered during a study of CD8+CD57+ T cells in acquired aplastic anemia. Across the study: DNA from sorted CD4+ and CD8+ cells averaged roughly 3.2 ug.

In patients chosen for sequencing, flow cytometry had shown CD8+CD57+ cell expansion. CDR3 and TCR beta VDJ profiling relied on genomic DNA as the template. TCRdb fed the reads into MiXCR, producing one record per CDR3 protein. The repertoire holds around 150,000 distinct CDR3 sequences, over 55% seen once, with approximately 50% in the top ten. CDR1 is SGHKS, CDR2 YYEKEE, per germline (reference sequence). The CDR3 is 13 amino acids. The V end lost 3 bases, the J end lost 4 bases, and 11 bases lay between the germline ends. What was sequenced was sorted CD4+, CD8+, or CD8+CD57+ T cells (not recorded which) from PBMCs. The V call is TRBV5-5, the J call TRBJ2-7, with D perhaps assigned TRBD1 or TRBD2 (5 bases each). The clonotype comes from a human donor with aplastic anemia. The CDR3 region has the DNA TGTGCCAGCAGCTGGGGGACGGGGTACGAGCAGTACTTC. It specifies CASSWGTGYEQYF.